Within the sample, the clone carrying this T cell receptor (beta chain) is medium-sized. The CDR3 runs 12 residues. V lost 5 bases, J lost 10 bases, and 12 bases lay in between. Looked up from germline, CDR1 is LNHDA and CDR2 is SQIVND (reference sequence). Whole blood was used without fractionation, so all unsorted peripheral T cells were included. Around 500 ng RNA was reverse transcribed with alpha and beta constant-region primers. Using multiplexing indices, alpha and beta chain libraries were generated apart by chain-specific third strand synthesis. Using its own MiXCR run on the 5' RACE reads, TCRdb lists one record per CDR3 protein. The sample records over 10,000 distinct CDR3 sequences, roughly a tenth being singletons. The sample comes from a study of HIV-infected patients and healthy controls.

The material sequenced was blood. The sequence derives from an adult in good health. The gene calls are TRBV19 and TRBJ2-1; no reliable D call. The CDR3 nucleotides are TGTGCCAGTAGTGACTTGTACACGGAGCAGTTCTTC. This encodes CASSDLYTEQFF.